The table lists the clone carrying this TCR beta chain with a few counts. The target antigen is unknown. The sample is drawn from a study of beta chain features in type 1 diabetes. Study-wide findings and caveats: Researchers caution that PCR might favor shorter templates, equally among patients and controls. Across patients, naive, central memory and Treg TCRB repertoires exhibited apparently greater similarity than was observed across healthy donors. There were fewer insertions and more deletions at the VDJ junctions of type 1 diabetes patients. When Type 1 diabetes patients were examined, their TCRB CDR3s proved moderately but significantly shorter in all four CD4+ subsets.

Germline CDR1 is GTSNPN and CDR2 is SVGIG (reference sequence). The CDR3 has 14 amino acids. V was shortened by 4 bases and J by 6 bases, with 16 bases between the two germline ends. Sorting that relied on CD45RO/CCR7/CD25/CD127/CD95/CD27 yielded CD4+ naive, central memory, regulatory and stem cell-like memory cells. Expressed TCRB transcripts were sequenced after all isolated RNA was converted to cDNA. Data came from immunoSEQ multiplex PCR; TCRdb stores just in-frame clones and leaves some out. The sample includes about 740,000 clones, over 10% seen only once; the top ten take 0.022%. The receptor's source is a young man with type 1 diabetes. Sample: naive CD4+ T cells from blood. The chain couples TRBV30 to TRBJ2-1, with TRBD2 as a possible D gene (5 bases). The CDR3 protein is CAWTLGEGGNEQFF. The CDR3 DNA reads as TGTGCCTGGACCTTGGGCGAAGGAGGCAATGAGCAGTTCTTC.